This T cell receptor (beta chain) was identified in a study of human T cells and chemical hapten exposure. In the study overall: Small pooled library volume differences mainly caused per-sample TCR yield variation.

Germline CDR1 SGHNT, CDR2 YYREEE (reference sequence). The CDR3 contains 14 residues. Germline trimming cut 3 bases from V and 8 bases from J; bases unmatched to any gene: 6. Findings and limits, study-wide: High-frequency TCRs, those above 1 in 1000, stayed the same after DPC sensitization.

As the library was built, unique molecular identifiers were attached to individual cDNA molecules. In the original analysis: The median was about 89,000 TCRs per sample, ranging 23,224 to 690,600. TCRdb re-called the 5' RACE reads with MiXCR, one entry per CDR3 protein. Clone size and V and J calls follow TCRdb, not the original study. The table includes 130,000 or so distinct CDR3 sequences, approximately 4% detected once. From whole blood left unfractionated, total RNA was extracted. This clonotype was counted at least ten times. The antigen remains unidentified. This TCR was recovered from a female donor in good health. The chain employs TRBV5-4 and TRBJ1-2; 11 bases match TRBD1. The CDR3 nucleotides read TGTGCCAGCAGCTCCGGGACAGGGGGAGACGGCTACACCTTC. This sequence encodes CASSSGTGGDGYTF. The entire variable domain, with the rest obtained from reference TRBV5-4 and TRBJ1-2, is as follows: ETGVTQSPTHLIKTRGQQVTLRCSSQSGHNTVSWYQQALGQGPQFIFQYYREEENGRGNFPPRFSGLQFPNYSSELNVNALELDDSALYLCASSSGTGGDGYTFGSGTRLTVV.